The rows below give T cell receptor beta chains drawn from one sample of a study of cytomegalovirus exposure and HLA in healthy donors. Produced via immunoSEQ multiplex PCR; TCRdb's table is partial and in-frame only. The data contain 95,000 or so clones, 81% of them singletons. Sequencing was performed on PBMCs. These receptors were obtained from a woman aged 70-85 years in good health and CMV-seropositive. The CDR3 runs from the conserved cysteine through the conserved F or W. A D gene is named only where the DNA matches it firmly. Rows may omit the clone size; those that give it use once, few, many or a size class.

. TRBJ2-6 TRBD1 TRBV18 TGTGCCAGCTCACCCTTATTGACAGGGGGCGCCTCTGGGGCCAACGTCCTGACTTTC CASSPLLTGGASGANVLTF
. TRBJ2-5 . TRBV11-2 TGTGCCAGCAGCTCCTCGGTATTCCGGTACTTC CASSSSVFRYF
. TRBJ1-2 TRBD1 TRBV7-3 TGTGCCAGCAGCTTAGGGGTGACAGGGTCTGGCTACACCTTC CASSLGVTGSGYTF
. TRBJ1-1 TRBD1 TRBV27 TGTGCCAGCAGTTTCAGGGGGGAAAACACTGAAGCTTTCTTT CASSFRGENTEAFF
. TRBJ2-3 . TRBV5-4 TGTGCCAGCAGCTTAAGGGGTGGCACAGATACGCAGTATTTT CASSLRGGTDTQYF
. TRBJ1-1 TRBD1 TRBV14 TGTGCCAGCAGCAAAGGACAGGGTATCACTGAAGCTTTCTTT CASSKGQGITEAFF
. TRBJ2-2 . TRBV7-2 TGTGCCAGCAGCTTATACAGTTTACAGTTGAACACCGGGGAGCTGTTTTTT CASSLYSLQLNTGELFF
. TRBJ1-1 . TRBV18 TGTGCCAGCTCACCTTTTGAGGGCGGGAACACTGAAGCTTTCTTT CASSPFEGGNTEAFF
. TRBJ2-7 TRBD1 TRBV11-2 TGTGCCAGCAGGCTTCTCCGGGACAGGGGAAGCGGGGAGCAGTACTTC CASRLLRDRGSGEQYF
. TRBJ1-6 TRBD1 TRBV10-3 TGTGCCATCAGTGCTACACAGGGGGGTTCACCCCTCCACTTT CAISATQGGSPLHF
. TRBJ1-1 TRBD1 TRBV5-1 TGCGCCAGCAGCTTGAGGCCAGGGGGCGCCGGCACTGAAGCTTTCTTT CASSLRPGGAGTEAFF
. TRBJ1-2 TRBD1 TRBV29-1 TGCAGCGTTGTGGGACAGGGGGCTTCTGGCTACACCTTC CSVVGQGASGYTF
. TRBJ2-2 . TRBV27 TGTGCCAGCAGTTTATTTGGAGGCACCGGGGAGCTGTTTTTT CASSLFGGTGELFF
few TRBJ2-7 . TRBV4-3 TGCGCCAGCAGCCAGTTACAGGGAGAAGAGCAGTACTTC CASSQLQGEEQYF
. TRBJ1-5 . TRBV28 TGTGCCAGCAGTTTGAGGGGACTTAGCAATCAGCCCCAGCATTTT CASSLRGLSNQPQHF
. TRBJ2-7 TRBD2 TRBV5-1 TGCGCCAGCAGTCAAGCGGGAGTGAACGAGCAGTACTTC CASSQAGVNEQYF
. TRBJ1-1 . TRBV19 TGTGCCAGTAGTATTATTCGGTCGGGGATAATGAACACTGAAGCTTTCTTT CASSIIRSGIMNTEAFF
. TRBJ2-7 TRBD2 TRBV28 TGTGCCAGCCTTAGCGGGAATAGGAACGAGCAGTACTTC CASLSGNRNEQYF
. TRBJ2-7 TRBD1 TRBV19 TGTGCCAGTAGCTCGGGACAGGGAACCAGCGAGCAGTACTTC CASSSGQGTSEQYF
. TRBJ1-3 . TRBV6-1 TGTGCCAGCAGTTGGGGGGGGGAGAACACCATATATTTT CASSWGGENTIYF
. TRBJ2-3 . TRBV27 TGTGCCAGCAAATATCCAGGGGGCACAGATACGCAGTATTTT CASKYPGGTDTQYF
once TRBJ2-1 . TRBV19 TGTGCCAGTAGATACAACGCAGAGCAGTTCTTC CASRYNAEQFF
. TRBJ2-3 TRBD2 TRBV7-6 TGTGCCAGCAGCTTAGTGAGTAGCGGGGATTACACAGATACGCAGTATTTT CASSLVSSGDYTDTQYF
. TRBJ2-1 . TRBV6-5 TGTGCCAGGGCGACAGGAGCCTACAATGAGCAGTTCTTC CARATGAYNEQFF
few TRBJ2-7 TRBD2 TRBV28 TGTGCCAGCACCCTGGGAGGGAGCGTCCCCGAGCAGTACTTC CASTLGGSVPEQYF
. TRBJ1-5 TRBD1 TRBV28 TGTGCCAGCAGTTTAGCAGGGGGCAGCAATCAGCCCCAGCATTTT CASSLAGGSNQPQHF
. TRBJ2-1 . TRBV6-1 TGTGCCAGCAGTGAAGAAAGCGGAACCTACAATGAGCAGTTCTTC CASSEESGTYNEQFF
. TRBJ2-7 TRBD2 TRBV29-1 TGCAGCGTTGTCCTCGGGACTAGCGTCTACGAGCAGTACTTC CSVVLGTSVYEQYF
once TRBJ2-3 . TRBV7-9 TGTGCCAGCACCCCACTAGATACGCAGTATTTT CASTPLDTQYF
. TRBJ2-7 TRBD1 TRBV5-4 TGTGCCAGCAGCCCGGGACAGCAGTACGAGCAGTACTTC CASSPGQQYEQYF
. TRBJ2-1 TRBD2 TRBV9 TGTGCCAGCAGCGGAGGAATAGGGTCTAGCGGTTCCTCCTACAATGAGCAGTTCTTC CASSGGIGSSGSSYNEQFF
. TRBJ1-2 . TRBV6-1 TGTGCCAGCAGTGAATCCGACTATGGCTACACCTTC CASSESDYGYTF
. TRBJ2-6 . TRBV9 TGTGCCAGCAGCGTAGACTTCTCTGGGGCCAACGTCCTGACTTTC CASSVDFSGANVLTF
. TRBJ2-7 . TRBV13 TGTGCCAGCAGCTTGAGGTCAGAAGCCTACGAGCAGTACTTC CASSLRSEAYEQYF
few TRBJ2-7 TRBD1 TRBV6-1 TGTGCCAGCAGTGAAGCACAGGGGGGAAACTACGAGCAGTACTTC CASSEAQGGNYEQYF